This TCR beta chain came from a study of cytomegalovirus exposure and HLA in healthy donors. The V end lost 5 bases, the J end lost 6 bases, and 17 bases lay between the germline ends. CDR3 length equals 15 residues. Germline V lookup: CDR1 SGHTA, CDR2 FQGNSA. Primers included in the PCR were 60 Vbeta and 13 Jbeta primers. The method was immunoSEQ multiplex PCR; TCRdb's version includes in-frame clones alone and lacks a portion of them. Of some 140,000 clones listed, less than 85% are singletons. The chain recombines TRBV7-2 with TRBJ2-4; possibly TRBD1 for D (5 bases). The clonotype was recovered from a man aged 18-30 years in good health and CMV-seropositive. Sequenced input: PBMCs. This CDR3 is CASSPQGGLGNIQYF. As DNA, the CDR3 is TGTGCCAGCAGCCCCCAGGGCGGTTTAGGAAACATTCAGTACTTC.